The rows below give T cell receptor beta chains drawn from one sample of a study of long-term antiretroviral therapy in people with HIV. TCRdb's copy holds only in-frame clones and misses some; the assay was immunoSEQ multiplex PCR. The profile shows about 35,000 clones, around four fifths of them singletons. Sequencing used unsorted PBMCs, obtained 1 year after starting antiretroviral therapy. Every receptor here comes from a man aged 18 to 29 with HIV. Both conserved end residues are trimmed from each CDR3. The order of the fields is clone size, D gene, V gene, CDR3 length, CDR3 protein. D genes are given only for firm matches. For some rows the clone size is stated as once, few or many, or as a class when expanded; others skip it.

>NA|NA|TRBV4-3|17
ASSQDFLGSAPNTGELF
>few|NA|TRBV29-1|12
SAEGGGPRTEAF
>NA|TRBD2|TRBV9|13
ASSSTSGGYNEQF
>NA|NA|TRBV6-1|13
ASSEASNSGNTIY
>NA|TRBD1|TRBV4-1|14
ASSHYGTGRNTEAF
>NA|NA|TRBV10-3|16
AISESRGGPSGANVLT
>NA|NA|TRBV5-4|10
ASSLGVGGYT
>NA|NA|TRBV27|13
ASHDVGREGDEQF
>NA|NA|TRBV6-5|11
ASTGATNTEAF
>few|NA|TRBV11-3|13
ASSLRDQNPDTQY
>once|NA|TRBV19|11
ASSIAMNTEAF
>NA|NA|TRBV6-6|13
ASNWTPPGRREAF
>NA|TRBD2|TRBV19|14
ASSKPSGLVTDTQY
>NA|TRBD2|TRBV9|14
ASSVAGTSGRNEQF
>NA|NA|TRBV7-9|11
ASSLAVDIRYT
>NA|NA|TRBV4-3|14
ASSQDKGVPMDTQY
>few|TRBD2|TRBV4-1|13
ASNSLAGGWDEQF
>once|TRBD1|TRBV5-1|12
ASSYTTGDYEQY
>NA|TRBD1|TRBV15|16
ATSRADRGPLPSYEQY
>NA|NA|TRBV7-8|10
ATRGVDTEAF
>once|NA|TRBV7-2|14
ASSLSTWNPNTEAF
>NA|NA|TRBV5-1|13
ASSSTGQSNYGYT
>NA|NA|TRBV6-1|12
ASSETPDSRAEY
>NA|NA|TRBV7-8|11
ASSLREDSFLF
>NA|NA|TRBV2|11
ASINDWPGRAF
>NA|TRBD1|TRBV9|13
ASSAYRGPYNEQF
>once|NA|TRBV5-1|12
ASSVNRDGTEAF
>once|NA|TRBV7-2|13
ASLWGGNSTDTQY
>NA|TRBD1|TRBV6-1|13
ASSGQGVSNQPQH
>NA|NA|TRBV27|12
ASSLSGQGQPQH
>NA|TRBD1|TRBV5-3|14
ARSLPRTGAKYGYT
>NA|NA|TRBV16|10
ASSQSAGDHT
>NA|NA|TRBV2|10
ATPQAANEQF
>NA|NA|TRBV7-6|13
ASSLAQATYNEQF
>NA|NA|TRBV13|13
ASSLDQDAAYEQY
>NA|NA|TRBV2|12
ASSWTENTGELF
>NA|TRBD2|TRBV30|17
AWSPPRLAGGHNTDTQY
>NA|NA|TRBV28|13
ASSSNREGSYGYT
>NA|NA|TRBV27|11
ASSPGVGYEQY
>NA|TRBD1|TRBV5-1|12
ASSSGTGGYEQY
>NA|TRBD1|TRBV5-1|13
ASSSRGRSTDTQY
>NA|NA|TRBV7-6|14
ASSLDEGISNQPQH
>NA|NA|TRBV6-1|12
ASSERSMNTEAF
>NA|TRBD2|TRBV11-2|15
ASSLAPRLAGKETQY
>NA|NA|TRBV18|12
ASSPLHLQETQY
>NA|TRBD2|TRBV7-2|14
ASSSPLAGHSYEQY
>NA|NA|TRBV28|13
ASSPGGASSYEQY
>NA|NA|TRBV14|14
ASSQDQGTTRDEQF
>NA|TRBD2|TRBV27|11
ASSAGTSYEQY
>NA|NA|TRBV11-2|14
ASSTPRRQRTDTQY
>NA|NA|TRBV6-6|11
ASSYSGGNIQY
>NA|NA|TRBV7-8|11
ASGQTMTYEQY
>NA|NA|TRBV9|17
ASSVDLARGPSSGNTIY